This T cell receptor beta chain was sequenced in a study of beta chain features in type 1 diabetes. Expressed TCRB transcripts were sequenced, since all the RNA that had been isolated was reverse transcribed. The table came from immunoSEQ multiplex PCR; TCRdb's copy has only in-frame clones and leaves some out. Among under 950,000 clones listed, 17% were seen once. Whole-study results and caveats: PCR might show a preference for shorter templates, equally across patients and controls.

With respect to this clone: The antigen is undetermined.

Input material: naive CD4+ T cells from blood. The origin of this receptor is a woman between 18 and 30 years old in good health.

CDR3 region: CASTTDRYTGELFF. CDR3 nucleotide sequence: TGTGCCAGCACGACGGACAGATACACCGGGGAGCTGTTTTTT. The V call is TRBV2, the J call TRBJ2-2; D possibly corresponds to TRBD1 (6 bases). Germline lookup yields CDR1 SNHLY and CDR2 FYNNEI. The CDR3 is made up of 14 amino acids. V was cut by 7 bases and J by 3 bases, with 12 bases left in between.